This TCR beta chain was sequenced during a study of T cells after posttransplantation cyclophosphamide. On this clone: Its specificity is not known.

This CDR3 spans 14 amino acids. CDR1 and CDR2 (germline): KGHSH, LQKENI. V lost 2 bases, J lost 5 bases, and 13 bases lay in between. Cyclophosphamide on days +3 and +4 followed busulfan-fludarabine conditioning and a marrow graft. Assay: immunoSEQ multiplex PCR; the TCRdb copy retains only in-frame clones and omits some. The sample shows roughly 7,300 clones, approximately 90% of them seen only once. Whole-study results and caveats: Later post-transplant blood repertoires were often dominated by donor CD8+ memory clones. Tissue-infiltrating T cells from skin or gut overlapped little with blood T cells.

The source of this sequence is a female patient aged 50-65 years who received an allogeneic stem cell transplant from a related donor, was CMV-positive, and had no GVHD. The T cells may come from the graft donor. The chain carries TRBV18 and TRBJ2-7, with D possibly being TRBD1 (5 bases). Sequencing used PBMCs, obtained 1404 days after allogeneic stem cell transplant with posttransplant cyclophosphamide. CDR3 sequence reads: CASSPTRDSNEQYF. In DNA, the CDR3 is TGTGCCAGCTCACCAACCAGGGATTCGAACGAGCAGTACTTC. Variable domain in full (rest from reference TRBV18 and TRBJ2-7): NAGVMQNPRHLVRRRGQEARLRCSPMKGHSHVYWYRQLPEEGLKFMVYLQKENIIDESGMPKERFSAEFPKEGPSILRIQQVVRGDSAAYFCASSPTRDSNEQYFGPGTRLTVT.